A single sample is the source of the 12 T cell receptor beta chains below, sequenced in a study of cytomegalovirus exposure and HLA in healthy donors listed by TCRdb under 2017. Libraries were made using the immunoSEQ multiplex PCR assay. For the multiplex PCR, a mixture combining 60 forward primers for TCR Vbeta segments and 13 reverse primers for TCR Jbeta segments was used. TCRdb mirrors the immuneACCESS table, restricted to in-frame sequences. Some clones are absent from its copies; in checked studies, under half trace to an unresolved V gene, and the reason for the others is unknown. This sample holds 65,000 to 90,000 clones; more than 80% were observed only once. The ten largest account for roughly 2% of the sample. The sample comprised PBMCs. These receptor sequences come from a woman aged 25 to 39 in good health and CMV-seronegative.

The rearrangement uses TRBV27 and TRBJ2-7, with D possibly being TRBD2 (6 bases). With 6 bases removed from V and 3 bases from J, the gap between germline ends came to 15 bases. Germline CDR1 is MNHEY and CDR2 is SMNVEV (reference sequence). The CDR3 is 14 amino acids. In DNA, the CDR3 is TGTGCCAGCAGGCCGACGGGACTCATCTACGAGCAGTACTTC. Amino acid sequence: CASRPTGLIYEQYF.

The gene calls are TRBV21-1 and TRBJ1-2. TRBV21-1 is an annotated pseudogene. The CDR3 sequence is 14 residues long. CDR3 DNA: TGTGCCAGCAGCAAAGAGGGAGAGCACTATGGCTACACCTTC. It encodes CASSKEGEHYGYTF.

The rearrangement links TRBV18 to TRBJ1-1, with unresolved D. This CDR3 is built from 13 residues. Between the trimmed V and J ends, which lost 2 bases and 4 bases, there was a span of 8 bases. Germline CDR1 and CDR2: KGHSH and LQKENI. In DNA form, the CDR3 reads TGTGCCAGCTCACCAGAGATCGGCACTGAAGCTTTCTTT. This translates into CASSPEIGTEAFF.

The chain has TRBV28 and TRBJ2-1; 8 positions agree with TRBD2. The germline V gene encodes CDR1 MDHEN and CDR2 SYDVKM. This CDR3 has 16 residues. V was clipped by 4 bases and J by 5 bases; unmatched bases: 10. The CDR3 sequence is CASSSNRAGADNEQFF. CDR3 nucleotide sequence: TGTGCCAGCAGTTCCAATAGAGCGGGAGCCGACAATGAGCAGTTCTTC.

For the CDR3, the DNA is TGTGCCAGCAGTATCTACCCGGGACAGGGGGTATCCTACGAGCAGTACTTC. Translated: CASSIYPGQGVSYEQYF. The chain couples TRBV27 to TRBJ2-7; 11 bases agree with TRBD1. The CDR3 runs to 17 residues. Germline CDR1 reads MNHEY; CDR2 reads SMNVEV (reference sequence). The V and J ends lost 5 bases and 1 base, in that order; junction bases with no gene match: 10.

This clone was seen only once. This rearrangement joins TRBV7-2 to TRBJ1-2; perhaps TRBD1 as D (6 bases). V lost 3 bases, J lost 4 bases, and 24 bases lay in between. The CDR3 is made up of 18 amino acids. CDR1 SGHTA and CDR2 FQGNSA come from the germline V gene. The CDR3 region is CASSLEYRVLKLPYGYTF. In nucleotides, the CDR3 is TGTGCCAGCAGCTTGGAATACAGGGTACTTAAACTTCCCTATGGCTACACCTTC.

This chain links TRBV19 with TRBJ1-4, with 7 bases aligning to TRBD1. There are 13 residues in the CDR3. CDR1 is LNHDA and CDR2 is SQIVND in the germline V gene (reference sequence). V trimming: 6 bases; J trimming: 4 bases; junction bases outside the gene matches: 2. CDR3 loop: CASRGTDNEKLFF. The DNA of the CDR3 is TGTGCCAGTAGGGGGACAGATAATGAAAAACTGTTTTTT.

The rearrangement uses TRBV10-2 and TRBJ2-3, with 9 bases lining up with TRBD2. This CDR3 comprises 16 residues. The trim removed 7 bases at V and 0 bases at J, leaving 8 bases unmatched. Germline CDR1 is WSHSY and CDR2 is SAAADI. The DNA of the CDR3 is TGCGCCAGCACCGGGACTAGCATTTCTAGCACAGATACGCAGTATTTT. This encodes CASTGTSISSTDTQYF.

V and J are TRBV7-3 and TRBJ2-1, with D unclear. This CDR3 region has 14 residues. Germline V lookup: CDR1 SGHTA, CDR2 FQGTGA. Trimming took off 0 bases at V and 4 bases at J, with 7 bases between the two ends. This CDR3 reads CASSLTAPYNEQFF. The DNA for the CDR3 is TGTGCCAGCAGCTTAACGGCACCTTACAATGAGCAGTTCTTC.

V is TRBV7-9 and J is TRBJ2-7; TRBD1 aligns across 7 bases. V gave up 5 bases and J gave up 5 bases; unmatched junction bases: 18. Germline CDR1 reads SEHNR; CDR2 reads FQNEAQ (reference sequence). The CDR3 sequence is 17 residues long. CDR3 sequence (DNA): TGTGCCAGCAGCCCCCCGGGACAGACCCTTTCAAGCGACGAGCAGTACTTC. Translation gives CASSPPGQTLSSDEQYF.

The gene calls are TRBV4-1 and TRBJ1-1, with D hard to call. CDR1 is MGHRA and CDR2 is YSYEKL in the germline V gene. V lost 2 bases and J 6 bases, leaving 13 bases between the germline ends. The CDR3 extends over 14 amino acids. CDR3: CASSQIAGDAEAFF. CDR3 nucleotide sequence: TGCGCCAGCAGCCAAATCGCAGGTGACGCTGAAGCTTTCTTT.

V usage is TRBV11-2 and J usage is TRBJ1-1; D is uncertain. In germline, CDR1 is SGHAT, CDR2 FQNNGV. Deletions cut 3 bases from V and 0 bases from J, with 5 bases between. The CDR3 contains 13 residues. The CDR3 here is CASSFRVNTEAFF. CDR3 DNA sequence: TGTGCCAGCAGCTTTCGCGTGAACACTGAAGCTTTCTTT.